Listed below are T cell receptor beta chains from one sample, sequenced in a study of beta chain features in type 1 diabetes. Sequencing was performed with immunoSEQ multiplex PCR; in TCRdb, only in-frame clones are kept and a portion is missing. The sample yields a few hundred thousand clones, about 10% seen once. The source material was naive CD4+ T cells from blood. These receptors were obtained from a woman between 18 and 30 years old in good health. Each CDR3 is given with its conserved first and last residue.

TRBV29-1	TRBJ2-7	CSVVQNYEQYF
TRBV25-1	TRBJ2-1	CASSVGVEYNEQFF
TRBV6-5	TRBJ2-3	CASSSLSGSGTDTQYF
TRBV25-1	TRBJ2-7	CASSPQATYEQYF
TRBV6-1	TRBJ2-7	CAGRPSGTLEQYF
TRBV6-6	TRBJ2-7	CASKEGITYEQYF
TRBV28	TRBJ1-1	CASRAGGTEAFF
TRBV27	TRBJ1-1	CASKRDNKAEAFF
TRBV27	TRBJ2-2	CASSGTANTGELFF
TRBV6-5	TRBJ1-2	CASTDRGYGYTF
TRBV30	TRBJ2-7	CAWKSWQGSYEQYF
TRBV7-9	TRBJ1-2	CASSSPARRGYTF
TRBV29-1	TRBJ1-1	CSVQQAQNTEAFF
TRBV6-4	TRBJ2-1	CASSEGQRGTYNEQFF
TRBV28	TRBJ1-5	CASGEGVAGNQPQHF
TRBV11-2	TRBJ2-1	CASSDSAEQFF
TRBV5-1	TRBJ2-7	CASSSTGSSYEQYF
TRBV7-9	TRBJ1-1	CASSGYDRFTEAFF
TRBV5-1	TRBJ1-2	CASSPGTVNYGYTF
TRBV30	TRBJ2-6	CAWRITGNRGANVLTF
TRBV30	TRBJ1-1	CAWRFRVAEAFF
TRBV29-1	TRBJ2-5	CSARPTSGSQETQYF
TRBV7-9	TRBJ2-3	CASSLQRGVTDTQYF
TRBV7-9	TRBJ2-1	CASSLGQGAGGSGNEQFF
TRBV30	TRBJ1-5	CAWSPSGGQPQHF
TRBV5-1	TRBJ2-5	CASSPTPQETQYF
TRBV5-4	TRBJ1-2	CASSLAFDSYGYTF
TRBV10-3	TRBJ2-1	CAISDRTGAANEQFF
TRBV7-9	TRBJ2-7	CASSTSERGAVEQYF
TRBV6-5	TRBJ1-1	CASSYGPGAFF
TRBV7-2	TRBJ1-4	CASSLGPRVEKLFF
TRBV30	TRBJ2-3	CAWRTGGDTQYF
TRBV6-1	TRBJ2-7	CASGQTYEQYF
TRBV6-1	TRBJ2-7	CASRADRDYIPRQYF
TRBV7-2	TRBJ2-1	CASSPGYRGEWYNEQFF
TRBV5-1	TRBJ1-4	CASSHSGVGEKLFF
TRBV6-5	TRBJ2-7	CASSYIGTGGYEQYF
TRBV6-5	TRBJ1-5	CASSKDREGGQPQHF
TRBV10-3	TRBJ2-7	CAISESGTGIAEQYF
TRBV7-9	TRBJ2-7	CASSRTGGSEQYF
TRBV18	TRBJ2-3	CASSTRQGSTDTQYF
TRBV18	TRBJ2-3	CASSPEITGTDTQYF
TRBV19	TRBJ1-5	CASSHRGPKVAQHF
TRBV4-2	TRBJ1-2	CASSQGLRAGESNGYTF
TRBV13	TRBJ2-1	CASSFLTSGKDNEQFF
TRBV25-1	TRBJ1-1	CASSPRTKGEGNTEAFF
TRBV28	TRBJ1-2	CASRDSFRQDGYTF
TRBV4-1	TRBJ2-7	CASSQATIGTAGVYEQYF
TRBV10-2	TRBJ1-1	CASSDVQGMNTEAFF
TRBV2	TRBJ2-2	CASLLAENTGELFF
TRBV6-5	TRBJ2-7	CASWRRGYYEQYF
TRBV7-2	TRBJ2-3	CASSPIGLAGTYTQYF
TRBV4-2	TRBJ2-1	CASSQDLSLSSGGHAFF
TRBV27	TRBJ2-6	CASSLRSGANVLTF
TRBV12-5	TRBJ2-1	CASERSGGANEQFF
TRBV5-5	TRBJ2-1	CASSPASPGSTNEQFF
TRBV15	TRBJ1-4	CATSSRDRDEKLFF
TRBV27	TRBJ2-7	CASSLYRLDSYEQYF
TRBV9	TRBJ1-4	CASSVVGGRGEKLFF
TRBV11-2	TRBJ2-5	CASSRGNRAVGETQYF